Reported below is one T cell receptor beta chain. What it binds is not known. These data originate in a study of vaccination effects on CD4 cells after COVID-19. Profiling relied on immunoSEQ multiplex PCR, and the TCRdb table lists in-frame clones only, not all of them. Among 72,000 or so clones, about 67% were seen once, and the ten largest hold about 2.3%. The CDR3 is 16 residues long. CDR1 and CDR2 (germline): MNHEY, SVGEGT. The V end lost 6 bases, the J end lost 0 bases, and 15 bases lay between the germline ends. Once cultured for roughly ten days, the cells underwent separation to obtain CD4+ T cells. Two doses of either BNT162b2 or mRNA-1273 were given to each participant.

The sequence was obtained from a human donor who received a COVID-19 vaccine. This material consisted of CD4+ T cells from PBMCs cultured without peptide, taken after COVID-19 vaccination. This chain uses TRBV6-2 or TRBV6-3 with TRBJ1-3; unclear D gene. The CDR3 DNA reads as TGTGCCAGCAGCCCCCACGGCAGACCCTCTGGAAACACCATATATTTT. Protein: CASSPHGRPSGNTIYF.